The present T cell receptor beta chain was sequenced within a study of blood T cell repertoires in COVID-19. At the level of the study: Italy, Spain and the United States were the sources of the convalescent and acute COVID-19 samples. Sample material is recorded as cDNA or gDNA derived from T cells, B-cell-depleted T cells, or PBMCs.

Germline values: CDR1 MNHEY, CDR2 SVGAGI. The CDR3 has 13 amino acids. V was clipped by 6 bases and J by 4 bases, with 9 bases between them. Profiling relied on immunoSEQ multiplex PCR, and the TCRdb table lists in-frame clones only, not all of them. The data hold about 180,000 clones, with approximately 85% observed a single time. Participants were aged about 18 to 89 years from roughly 25 US areas. Participants reported their clinical history, and cohort assignment relied on those reports. This TCR was sampled from a man aged 35-49 years who had recovered from COVID-19. The sample taken for sequencing was PBMCs or T cells enriched from blood (not recorded which). The V and J genes are TRBV6-5 and TRBJ2-2; D not certain. The CDR3: CASRPLSTGELFF. For the CDR3, the DNA is TGTGCCAGCAGACCGTTGAGCACCGGGGAGCTGTTTTTT.